The TCR beta chain described here comes from a study of T-cell reconstitution after alpha-beta-depleted transplantation in children. Preparation of the TCRbeta library involved a method that used unique molecular identifiers. TCRdb recomputed calls from the PCR reads with MiXCR, one row per CDR3 protein. The sample records more than 85,000 distinct CDR3 sequences, roughly 7.2% being singletons. V was trimmed by 8 bases and J by 1 base, leaving 13 bases between them. Germline CDR1 and CDR2: SGHRS and YFSETQ. The CDR3 is made up of 13 amino acids. This clonotype showed up many times. This clonotype was sampled from a boy aged 2 to 10 with acute lymphoblastic leukemia, due to receive a stem cell transplant. The chain links TRBV5-1 to TRBJ2-7; maybe TRBD1 (6 bases). Material: PBMCs, obtained before TCRalphabeta/CD19-depleted stem cell transplant. The CDR3 is CASKQGASYEQYF. Written as DNA, the CDR3 is TGCGCCAGTAAACAGGGAGCTTCCTACGAGCAGTACTTC.